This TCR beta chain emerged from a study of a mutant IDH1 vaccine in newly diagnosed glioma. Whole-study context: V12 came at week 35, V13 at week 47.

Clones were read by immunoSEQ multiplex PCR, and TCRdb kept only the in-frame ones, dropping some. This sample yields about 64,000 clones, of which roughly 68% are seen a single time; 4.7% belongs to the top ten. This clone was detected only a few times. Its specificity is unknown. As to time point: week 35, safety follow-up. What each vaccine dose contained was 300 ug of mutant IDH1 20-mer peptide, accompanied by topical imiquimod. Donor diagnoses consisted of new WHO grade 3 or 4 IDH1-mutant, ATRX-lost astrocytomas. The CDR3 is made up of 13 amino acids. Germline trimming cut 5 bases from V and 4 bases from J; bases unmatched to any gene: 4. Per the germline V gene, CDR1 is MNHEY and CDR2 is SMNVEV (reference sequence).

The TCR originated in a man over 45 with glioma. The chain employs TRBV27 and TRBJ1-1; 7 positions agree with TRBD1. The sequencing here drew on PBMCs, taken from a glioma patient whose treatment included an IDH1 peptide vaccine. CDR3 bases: TGTGCCAGCAGTCCGACAGGGTCCACTGAAGCTTTCTTT. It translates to CASSPTGSTEAFF.